The T cell receptor beta chain under discussion was sequenced for a study of T-cell reconstitution after alpha-beta-depleted transplantation in children. This clonotype was picked up a small number of times. The V gene end was trimmed by 3 bases and the J gene end by 5 bases; junction bases not matched to a gene: 6. The CDR3 length is 14 residues. CDR1 and CDR2 (germline): SQVTM, ANQGSEA. During its preparation, the TCRbeta library received unique molecular identifiers. TCRdb re-called the PCR reads through MiXCR, storing one row per CDR3 protein. This sample has a few hundred thousand distinct CDR3 sequences; 10% to 15% occur once, and the top ten carry over 2%.

The chain combines TRBV29-1 with TRBJ2-1; 8 nucleotides align to TRBD1. This TCR derives from a male patient under 18 who had a stem cell transplant for acute myeloid leukemia, so the T cells may come from the graft donor. This material consisted of PBMCs, mostly from graft donor cells, taken 360 days after TCRalphabeta/CD19-depleted stem cell transplant. The CDR3 DNA reads as TGCAGCGTTGAGCCGCAACAGGGGGACAATGAGCAGTTCTTC. Translated: CSVEPQQGDNEQFF.